The 25 T cell receptor beta chains below all came from one sample that was sequenced in a study of cytomegalovirus exposure and HLA in healthy donors (dated by TCRdb to about 2017). The library was obtained by the immunoSEQ multiplex PCR assay. A mixture of 60 forward primers for TCR Vbeta segments and 13 reverse primers for TCR Jbeta segments was used in the multiplex PCR. TCRdb retrieved this table from immuneACCESS and kept in-frame rearrangements only. Not all clones are present; in checked studies, unresolved V genes account for under half, and no reason is known for the remainder. The sample profile shows about 140,000 clones; 75% to 90% of them were found once. Together, the top ten hold over 0.95% of the sample. The sample consisted of PBMCs. These receptors originate from a female donor in good health and CMV-seronegative.

CDR3 residues: CASSVQGSGNTIYF. The CDR3 coding sequence is TGTGCCAGCAGCGTACAGGGATCTGGAAACACCATATATTTT. The genes are TRBV5-4 and TRBJ1-3; TRBD1 might be the D (6 bases). Trimming removed 4 bases at V and 1 base at J, with 9 bases between. Germline V gene sequence: CDR1 SGHNT, CDR2 YYREEE (reference sequence). The CDR3 totals 14 residues.

With regard to this clone: The sample has other DNA sequences that encode this CDR3 too. The chain uses TRBV5-1 and TRBJ2-1; D is unresolved. Germline values: CDR1 SGHRS, CDR2 YFSETQ. Trimming pared 0 bases from V and 4 bases from J, leaving 5 bases between. The CDR3 length is 13 residues. In DNA, the CDR3 is TGCGCCAGCAGCTTGGACATTTACAATGAGCAGTTCTTC. Amino acids: CASSLDIYNEQFF. The variable domain in full, with the rest retrieved from reference TRBV5-1 and TRBJ2-1, is KAGVTQTPRYLIKTRGQQVTLSCSPISGHRSVSWYQQTPGQGLQFLFEYFSETQRNKGNFPGRFSGRQFSNSRSEMNVSTLELGDSALYLCASSLDIYNEQFFGPGTRLTVL.

CDR3 bases: TGTGCCAGCAGTGGGGGACTAGCGGGAGGTAGCAATGAGCAGTTCTTC. This gives the protein CASSGGLAGGSNEQFF. The rearrangement joins TRBV2 to TRBJ2-1; TRBD2 aligns across 15 bases. The germline V gene has CDR1 SNHLY and CDR2 FYNNEI. Unmatched junction bases numbered 4, after V lost 4 bases and J lost 6 bases. The CDR3 runs 16 residues.

The J gene is TRBJ2-7, the V gene TRBV19, with TRBD1 as a possible D gene (5 bases). The V end was cut by 3 bases, the J end by 2 bases, with 14 bases between. CDR3 length: 15 residues. Germline CDR1 LNHDA, CDR2 SQIVND (reference sequence). CDR3 loop: CASSIRQGNAYEQYF. The CDR3 DNA is TGTGCCAGTAGTATCAGGCAGGGCAATGCCTACGAGCAGTACTTC.

This clone was recorded only once. CDR3 sequence: CASSEDRGGYGYTF. The CDR3 region has the DNA TGCGCCAGCAGCGAGGACAGGGGTGGCTATGGCTACACCTTC. The J gene is TRBJ1-2, the V gene TRBV5-1; 9 positions match TRBD1. V lost 4 bases to trimming and J lost 4 bases; unmatched junction nucleotides: 5. The CDR3 has 14 residues. Germline V gives CDR1 SGHRS, CDR2 YFSETQ.

The V gene is TRBV19, the J gene TRBJ1-2; TRBD1 is a possible D gene (6 bases). The germline V gene has CDR1 LNHDA and CDR2 SQIVND (reference sequence). This CDR3 has 13 amino acids. V shed 6 bases and J shed 8 bases, with 16 bases lying between them. CDR3 region: CASRPLGARGYTF. For the CDR3, the DNA is TGTGCCAGTAGACCCTTGGGGGCGCGGGGCTACACCTTC. Full variable domain (rest looked up from reference TRBV19 and TRBJ1-2): DGGITQSPKYLFRKEGQNVTLSCEQNLNHDAMYWYRQDPGQGLRLIYYSQIVNDFQKGDIAEGYSVSREKKESFPLTVTSAQKNPTAFYLCASRPLGARGYTFGSGTRLTVV.

The genes are TRBV25-1 and TRBJ2-5, with D unclear. The CDR3 is 13 residues long. Germline lookup yields CDR1 MGHDK and CDR2 SYGVNS. Trimming pared 1 base from V and 4 bases from J, leaving 7 bases between. The CDR3 protein is CASSESRRETQYF. The CDR3 coding sequence is TGTGCCAGCAGTGAATCTCGTAGAGAGACCCAGTACTTC.

The V call is TRBV7-9, the J call TRBJ2-7; the D gene is possibly TRBD1 (7 bases). CDR1 is SEHNR and CDR2 is FQNEAQ in the germline V gene (reference sequence). V was cut by 2 bases and J by 2 bases, with 16 bases left in between. The CDR3 is made up of 16 amino acids. The CDR3 reads CASSLSSGGSPYEQYF. The CDR3 DNA sequence: TGTGCCAGCAGCTTATCGTCAGGGGGGTCGCCCTACGAGCAGTACTTC.

The chain joins TRBV6-5 to TRBJ2-7; D is perhaps TRBD1 (6 bases). V shed 6 bases and J shed 6 bases, with 15 bases lying between them. Germline CDR1 reads MNHEY; CDR2 reads SVGAGI. CDR3 size: 13 residues. CDR3 region: CASSHAGALEQYF. The CDR3 DNA follows: TGTGCCAGCAGCCATGCAGGGGCCCTCGAGCAGTACTTC.

This clone is a singleton in its sample. In DNA, the CDR3 is TGTGCCAGTAGTATGGTGGGGGCTGGAAATCAGCCCCAGCATTTT. Translating it yields CASSMVGAGNQPQHF. The rearrangement links TRBV19 to TRBJ1-5, with D possibly being TRBD1 (6 bases). The V gene lost 3 bases and the J gene lost 4 bases, with 13 bases spanning the gap. Germline CDR1 reads LNHDA; CDR2 reads SQIVND (reference sequence). This CDR3 is built from 15 residues.

This clone was seen once. The chain has TRBV6-5 and TRBJ2-3; 8 bases agree with TRBD2. There are 11 residues in the CDR3. V lost 4 bases and J lost 11; bases outside the gene matches: 2. From germline, CDR1 is MNHEY and CDR2 SVGAGI. The CDR3 loop is CASSSGTRQYF. CDR3 nucleotides: TGTGCCAGCAGTTCGGGGACTAGGCAGTATTTT.

This chain uses TRBV27 with TRBJ2-7; the match to TRBD1 covers 9 bases. Germline V gives CDR1 MNHEY, CDR2 SMNVEV (reference sequence). This CDR3 has 16 residues. With 3 bases clipped from V and 0 bases from J, the junction kept 6 bases outside the gene matches. As DNA, the CDR3 is TGTGCCAGCAGTTTTGAATCGACAGGGGGCTCCTACGAGCAGTACTTC. Its protein product is CASSFESTGGSYEQYF.

The rearrangement joins TRBV6-4 to TRBJ2-3; no clear D gene. The ends were cut back, 5 bases at V and 0 bases at J, with 9 bases in the middle. Germline lookup yields CDR1 MRHNA and CDR2 SNTAGT. This CDR3 contains 14 residues. CDR3 DNA sequence: TGTGCCAGCAGTATAGACGGGAGCACAGATACGCAGTATTTT. Translating gives CASSIDGSTDTQYF.

The chain employs TRBV6-5 and TRBJ2-1, with D maybe TRBD2 (6 bases). CDR1 is MNHEY and CDR2 is SVGAGI in the germline V gene. Trimming removed 2 bases from V and 2 bases from J, with 13 bases in between. This CDR3 comprises 16 residues. The CDR3 sequence is CASSYRGSGTYNEQFF. Here the CDR3 DNA reads TGTGCCAGCAGTTACCGTGGTAGCGGAACCTACAATGAGCAGTTCTTC.

This clone came up a few times. The V gene is TRBV7-2, the J gene TRBJ1-1, with D tentatively TRBD1 (5 bases). This CDR3 spans 13 amino acids. V lost 2 bases, J lost 1 base, and 5 bases lay in between. Germline CDR1 and CDR2: SGHTA and FQGNSA. The CDR3 sequence: CASSLQGNTEAFF. CDR3 in DNA: TGTGCCAGCAGCTTACAGGGGAACACTGAAGCTTTCTTT. Full variable domain (remainder filled in from reference TRBV7-2 and TRBJ1-1): GAGVSQSPSNKVTEKGKDVELRCDPISGHTALYWYRQSLGQGLEFLIYFQGNSAPDKSGLPSDRFSAERTGGSVSTLTIQRTQQEDSAVYLCASSLQGNTEAFFGQGTRLTVV.

The J gene is TRBJ2-7, the V gene TRBV6-6; D gene unclear. The germline V and J ends were trimmed by 5 bases and 4 bases, with 6 bases remaining between them. CDR3 length equals 11 residues. The germline gives CDR1 MNHNY, CDR2 SVGAGI (reference sequence). CDR3 sequence: CASSAEYEQYF. The CDR3 DNA sequence: TGTGCCAGCAGTGCCGAGTACGAGCAGTACTTC.

The chain is built from TRBV13 and TRBJ1-4, with 9 nucleotides matching TRBD1. CDR3 length equals 16 residues. With V trimmed by 5 bases and J by 8 bases, 12 bases remained unmatched. Germline V gives CDR1 PRHDT, CDR2 FYEKMQ (reference sequence). The CDR3 sequence: CASSASPGQGVEKLFF. The CDR3 region has the DNA TGTGCCAGCAGCGCTTCTCCGGGACAGGGAGTAGAAAAACTGTTTTTT.

This clone was found once. The chain joins TRBV30 to TRBJ1-5; tentatively, D is TRBD1 (6 bases). CDR3 length equals 14 residues. Germline lookup yields CDR1 GTSNPN and CDR2 SVGIG (reference sequence). Trimming removed 5 bases from V and 7 bases from J, with 18 bases in between. The CDR3 region is CAWGEQGTGQPQHF. The CDR3 DNA follows: TGTGCCTGGGGGGAGCAGGGGACGGGGCAGCCCCAGCATTTT. The full variable domain, in which reference TRBV30 and TRBJ1-5 provide the parts outside the CDR3, is SQTIHQWPATLVQPVGSPLSLECTVEGTSNPNLYWYRQAAGRGLQLLFYSVGIGQISSEVPQNLSASRPQDRQFILSSKKLLLSDSGFYLCAWGEQGTGQPQHFGDGTRLSIL.

The rearrangement uses TRBV27 and TRBJ1-5, with D possibly being TRBD1 (5 bases). The CDR3 loop spans 19 amino acids. V lost 6 bases and J 3 bases, leaving 27 bases between the germline ends. CDR1 MNHEY and CDR2 SMNVEV come from the germline V gene (reference sequence). Here the CDR3 DNA reads TGTGCCAGCAGCCACCTCCCAGGGAGGGTGGCCCAGCCCAATCAGCCCCAGCATTTT. Amino acid sequence: CASSHLPGRVAQPNQPQHF.

This rearrangement joins TRBV7-6 to TRBJ2-7; D possibly corresponds to TRBD1 (6 bases). The CDR3 sequence is 15 residues long. CDR1 SGHVS and CDR2 FNYEAQ come from the germline V gene. The V gene lost 5 bases and the J gene lost 2 bases, with 16 bases spanning the gap. As DNA, the CDR3 is TGTGCCAGCAGCGAAGGTACAGGGCTAACCTACGAGCAGTACTTC. This sequence encodes CASSEGTGLTYEQYF.

The chain employs TRBV15 and TRBJ1-4; D is ambiguous. CDR1 LNHNV and CDR2 YYDKDF come from the germline V gene (reference sequence). Trimming left V 3 bases short and J 0 bases short, with 14 bases between. CDR3 length: 17 residues. This CDR3 is CATSSPLLAPTNEKLFF. In DNA, the CDR3 is TGTGCCACCAGCAGCCCACTATTGGCCCCAACTAATGAAAAACTGTTTTTT. Full variable domain (remainder filled in from reference TRBV15 and TRBJ1-4): DAMVIQNPRYQVTQFGKPVTLSCSQTLNHNVMYWYQQKSSQAPKLLFHYYDKDFNNEADTPDNFQSRRPNTSFCFLDIRSPGLGDTAMYLCATSSPLLAPTNEKLFFGSGTQLSVL.

The J gene is TRBJ2-1, the V gene TRBV6-1; maybe TRBD2 (6 bases). This CDR3 has 15 amino acids. Germline V CDR1 and CDR2: MNHNS, SASEGT. Trimming shortened V by 0 bases and J by 8 bases, and 14 bases separated the two germline ends. Written as DNA, the CDR3 is TGTGCCAGCAGTGAAGCGATCGGGAGCGTGGATGAGCAGTTCTTC. This encodes CASSEAIGSVDEQFF.

This sequence joins TRBV7-6 and TRBJ2-7; 14 nucleotides align to TRBD2. Looked up from germline, CDR1 is SGHVS and CDR2 is FNYEAQ. After removal of 6 bases from V and 5 bases from J, the junction contained 6 bases not matched to a gene. The CDR3 has 15 residues. The CDR3 protein is CASSTTGLAGDEQYF. CDR3 nucleotides: TGTGCCAGCAGTACTACGGGACTAGCGGGAGACGAGCAGTACTTC.

This clone was counted between two and nine times. This chain joins TRBV7-2 and TRBJ1-1, with D perhaps matching TRBD1 (5 bases). Germline V gene sequence: CDR1 SGHTA, CDR2 FQGNSA. V was pared by 3 bases and J by 7 bases, with 9 bases between. The CDR3 loop spans 12 amino acids. The CDR3 here is CASSLGRIEAFF. The CDR3 coding sequence is TGTGCCAGCAGCTTGGGGCGGATTGAAGCTTTCTTT.

V and J are TRBV19 and TRBJ2-7; 10 positions match TRBD1. With V trimmed by 4 bases and J by 2 bases, 2 bases remained unmatched. The germline CDR1 and CDR2 sequences are LNHDA and SQIVND (reference sequence). The CDR3 totals 14 residues. The chain's CDR3 is CASSTGTGAYEQYF. Written as DNA, the CDR3 is TGTGCCAGTAGTACCGGGACAGGGGCCTACGAGCAGTACTTC.